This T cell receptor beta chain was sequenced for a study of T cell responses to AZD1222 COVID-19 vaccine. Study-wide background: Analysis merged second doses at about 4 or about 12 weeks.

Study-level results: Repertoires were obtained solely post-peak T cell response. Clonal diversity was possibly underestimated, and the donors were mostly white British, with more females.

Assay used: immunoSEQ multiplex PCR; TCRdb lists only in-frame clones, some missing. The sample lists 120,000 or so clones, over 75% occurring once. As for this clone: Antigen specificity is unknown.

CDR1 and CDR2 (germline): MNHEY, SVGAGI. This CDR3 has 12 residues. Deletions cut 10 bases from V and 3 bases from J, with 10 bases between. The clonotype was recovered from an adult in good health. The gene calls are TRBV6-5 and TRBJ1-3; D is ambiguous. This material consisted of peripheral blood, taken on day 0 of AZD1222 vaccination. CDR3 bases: TGTGCCACATGTTTGCGTGGAAACACCATATATTTT. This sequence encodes CATCLRGNTIYF.